This T cell receptor beta chain is from a study of blood T cell repertoires in COVID-19. Study-wide background: Sources were T cells, B-cell-depleted T cells, or PBMCs; the material itself was cDNA or gDNA.

CDR3 size: 13 residues. V lost 6 bases and J 5 bases, leaving 11 bases between the germline ends. As processed by the authors: Estimated nucleated cell counts came from reference gene primer amplification. Clones were sequenced by immunoSEQ multiplex PCR, and TCRdb holds only the in-frame ones, with some missing. The D gene and trimming were derived from the DNA, and the V and J assignments and clone size from that table. The sample has just under 65,000 clones, around four fifths seen once. This sequence joins TRBV12-3 or TRBV12-4 and TRBJ1-5, with D hard to call. The receptor was isolated from a human donor in a cohort sampled during active COVID-19. The specimen sequenced was peripheral blood. Here the CDR3 DNA reads TGTGCCAGCAGCCGCGACGCGGATCAGCCCCAGCATTTT. The encoded protein is CASSRDADQPQHF.